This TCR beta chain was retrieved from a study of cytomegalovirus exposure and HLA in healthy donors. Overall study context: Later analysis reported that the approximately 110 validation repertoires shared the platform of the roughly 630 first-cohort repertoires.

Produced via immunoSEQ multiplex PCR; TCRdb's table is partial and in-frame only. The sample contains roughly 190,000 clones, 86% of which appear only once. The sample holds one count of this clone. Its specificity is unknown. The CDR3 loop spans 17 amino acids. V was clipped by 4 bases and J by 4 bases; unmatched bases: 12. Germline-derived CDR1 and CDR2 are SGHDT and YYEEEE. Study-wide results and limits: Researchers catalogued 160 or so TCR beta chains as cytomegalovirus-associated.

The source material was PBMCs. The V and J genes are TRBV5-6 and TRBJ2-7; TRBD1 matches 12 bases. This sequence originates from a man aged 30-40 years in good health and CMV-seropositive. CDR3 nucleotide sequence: TGTGCCAGCAGCCCCGGGACAGGGGGCGAACTTCCATACGAGCAGTACTTC. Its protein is CASSPGTGGELPYEQYF.